Presented here are 17 T cell receptor beta chains from one specimen sequenced in a study of OX40 agonist ivuxolimab in advanced cancers. The library was generated by the immunoSEQ multiplex PCR assay. TCRdb obtained this table from immuneACCESS and retained in-frame rearrangements with V and J assigned. These tables miss some clones; where compared with another copy, unresolved V genes account for less than half of the shortfall, and the remainder is unexplained. The sample table records more than 45,000 clones; approximately 90% of these occur just once. The ten largest account for around an eighth of the sample. Source: CD4+ or CD8+ T cells sorted from blood, taken in a trial of the OX40 agonist ivuxolimab. The receptors were sampled from an adult with an advanced solid tumor such as melanoma, head and neck, liver or kidney cancer.

The chain is built from TRBV7-8 and TRBJ1-2; 11 nucleotides match TRBD1. V shed 5 bases, J shed 4 bases, and the junction held 6 bases outside the gene matches. CDR1 and CDR2 (germline): SGHVS, FQNEAQ. The CDR3 covers 15 residues. This CDR3 is CASSARTGGLYGYTF. As DNA, the CDR3 is TGTGCCAGCAGCGCCCGGACAGGGGGCCTCTATGGCTACACCTTC.

The J gene is TRBJ1-5, the V gene TRBV27; D ambiguous. Germline V gene lookup returns CDR1 MNHEY and CDR2 SMNVEV (reference sequence). Trimming took 5 bases from V and 6 from J, leaving 11 bases between them. This CDR3 comprises 13 residues. The CDR3: CASSVTGGQPQHF. For the CDR3, the DNA is TGTGCCAGCAGTGTTACCGGTGGTCAGCCCCAGCATTTT.

This clone was recorded once. This chain connects TRBV7-3 to TRBJ2-6; no clear D. Trimming removed 5 bases from V and 4 bases from J, with 15 bases in between. The CDR3 contains 16 residues. Looked up from germline, CDR1 is SGHTA and CDR2 is FQGTGA. CDR3 sequence reads: CASSPDPVGGANVLTF. CDR3 in DNA: TGTGCCAGCAGCCCAGACCCTGTAGGAGGGGCCAACGTCCTGACTTTC.

The chain couples TRBV4-2 to TRBJ1-2; TRBD1 matches 8 bases. Germline CDR1 and CDR2: LGHNA and YNFKEQ. The CDR3 consists of 16 residues. Unmatched junction bases numbered 11, after V lost 2 bases and J lost 6 bases. The CDR3 bases are TGTGCCAGCAGCCAAAGCCGGACAGGGAGGCAGGATGGCTACACCTTC. It translates to CASSQSRTGRQDGYTF.

Comment on this clone: The junction does not match germline at one end; this may be a read error. The identical CDR3 is also encoded by other nucleotide sequences in the sample. The CDR3 DNA sequence: TGTGCCAGCAGTTTAGCTACAGGGAGGTCCCTAAAAGCTTTCTTT. This sequence encodes CASSLATGRSLKAFF. V usage is TRBV7-2 and J usage is TRBJ1-1, with D maybe TRBD1 (6 bases). The CDR3 runs to 15 residues. Germline CDR1 reads SGHTA; CDR2 reads FQGNSA.

This clone was found once. The J gene is TRBJ2-1, the V gene TRBV4-1; 9 bases line up with TRBD2. V dropped 1 base and J dropped 2; count of bases not matched to a gene: 3. CDR3 length: 16 residues. The germline V gene encodes CDR1 MGHRA and CDR2 YSYEKL. The CDR3 sequence is CASSQAAGGTYNEQFF. DNA of the CDR3: TGCGCCAGCAGCCAAGCTGCGGGAGGGACCTACAATGAGCAGTTCTTC.

By sample fraction, this clone is medium-sized. The chain has TRBV19 and TRBJ2-1; D is unresolved. The CDR3 totals 15 residues. V was trimmed by 7 bases and J by 0 bases, leaving 13 bases between them. CDR1 and CDR2 from the germline V gene are LNHDA and SQIVND (reference sequence). This CDR3 reads CASTLTASSYNEQFF. CDR3 in DNA: TGTGCCAGTACCTTGACGGCTAGCTCCTACAATGAGCAGTTCTTC.

The gene calls are TRBV30 and TRBJ1-1; D gene unclear. The CDR3 is made up of 13 amino acids. Germline values: CDR1 GTSNPN, CDR2 SVGIG (reference sequence). The V and J ends lost 1 base and 1 base respectively, with 7 bases between them. Here the CDR3 reads CAWSAGWNTEAFF. CDR3 bases: TGTGCCTGGAGTGCTGGGTGGAACACTGAAGCTTTCTTT.

The V and J genes are TRBV9 and TRBJ2-1, with D hard to call. V lost 4 bases and J 7 bases, leaving 21 bases between the germline ends. The CDR3 sequence is 16 residues long. Per germline, CDR1 SGDLS and CDR2 YYNGEE. CDR3 sequence: CASSPYSMGPGNEQFF. CDR3 sequence (DNA): TGTGCCAGCAGCCCATACTCCATGGGCCCTGGTAATGAGCAGTTCTTC.

J is TRBJ1-2 and V is TRBV10-3, with 10 bases fitting TRBD1. In germline, CDR1 is ENHRY, CDR2 SYGVKD. This CDR3 is built from 15 residues. Trimming cost V 5 bases and J 7 bases; bases outside gene matches: 10. This CDR3 is CAISIRQGAYGGYTF. For the CDR3, the DNA is TGTGCCATCAGTATTCGACAGGGGGCCTATGGTGGCTACACCTTC.

The chain joins TRBV13 to TRBJ2-2, with a tentative D call TRBD1 (5 bases). Germline lookup yields CDR1 PRHDT and CDR2 FYEKMQ (reference sequence). Trimming took off 3 bases at V and 2 bases at J, with 7 bases between the two ends. CDR3 size: 14 residues. The CDR3 DNA follows: TGTGCCAGCAGCTTCGGACAAAACACCGGGGAGCTGTTTTTT. The encoded protein is CASSFGQNTGELFF.

DNA of the CDR3: TGTGCCAGTAGTATTGGGCTTTGGGCTTTCTTT. As protein: CASSIGLWAFF. The genes are TRBV19 and TRBJ1-1; D gene uncertain. Germline CDR1 LNHDA, CDR2 SQIVND (reference sequence). The germline V and J ends were trimmed by 3 bases and 11 bases, with 10 bases remaining between them. The CDR3 length is 11 residues.

J is TRBJ1-2 and V is TRBV21-1; no DNA check was done on the table's D call, TRBD1. TRBV21-1 is deemed a pseudogene. The CDR3 has 17 residues. The CDR3 coding sequence is TGTGCCAGCAGGATCTCCGTCCCGGGACAGGGAACCTATGGCTACACCTTC. This gives the protein CASRISVPGQGTYGYTF.

This clone was detected once. The J gene is TRBJ1-2, the V gene TRBV11-2, with D possibly being TRBD1 (5 bases). The V and J ends lost 0 bases and 4 bases respectively, with 12 bases between them. The CDR3 sequence is 15 residues long. Germline-derived CDR1 and CDR2 are SGHAT and FQNNGV. The CDR3, as DNA: TGTGCCAGCAGCTTAGATGTCGGAGGGGTCTATGGCTACACCTTC. This translates into CASSLDVGGVYGYTF.

The CDR3 DNA follows: TGTGCCAGCAGCTTACAGAGCGGAGGGGGTTACAATGAGCAGTTCTTC. It yields the protein CASSLQSGGGYNEQFF. This chain links TRBV13 with TRBJ2-1; perhaps D is TRBD1 or TRBD2 (6 bases each). The CDR3 sequence is 16 residues long. The V gene's germline CDR1 is PRHDT and CDR2 FYEKMQ (reference sequence). Trimming pared 2 bases from V and 4 bases from J, leaving 15 bases between.

The chain uses TRBV7-6 and TRBJ2-1; the D is unclear. Trimming took 5 bases from V and 5 from J, leaving 10 bases between them. The CDR3 spans 13 residues. The germline CDR1 and CDR2 sequences are SGHVS and FNYEAQ. CDR3 DNA sequence: TGTGCCAGCAGCACGGAACTTGACAATGAGCAGTTCTTC. Its translation: CASSTELDNEQFF.

This clone occurred a few times. J is TRBJ1-1 and V is TRBV5-1; 11 bases are shared with TRBD1. This CDR3 contains 15 residues. The V gene's germline CDR1 is SGHRS and CDR2 YFSETQ. V dropped 4 bases and J dropped 7; count of bases not matched to a gene: 9. The CDR3 protein is CASSEHGQGAVEAFF. The CDR3 DNA reads as TGCGCCAGCAGCGAACATGGACAGGGGGCGGTTGAAGCTTTCTTT.